Reported below is one T cell receptor beta chain. Every bit of the isolated RNA underwent reverse transcription, so sequencing read expressed TCRB transcripts. Repertoires were generated with immunoSEQ multiplex PCR, while TCRdb's copy carries only in-frame clones and drops some. The table lists tens of thousands of clones, approximately 51% of them singletons. This sample is part of a study of beta chain features in type 1 diabetes. The CDR3 spans 15 residues. Trimming left V 2 bases short and J 1 base short, with 12 bases between. Germline CDR1 reads GTSNPN; CDR2 reads SVGIG (reference sequence). The sequenced sample was stem cell memory CD4+ T cells from blood. This clonotype was obtained from a woman aged 25 to 39 in good health. The V and J genes are TRBV30 and TRBJ2-1; possible D gene TRBD2, 5 bases. CDR3 residues: CAWSQPGTSYNEQFF. CDR3 in DNA: TGTGCCTGGAGTCAACCGGGAACGTCCTACAATGAGCAGTTCTTC.